This TCR beta chain was sequenced in a study of blood T cell repertoires in COVID-19. As to this clone: In the same sample, other DNA sequences code for this CDR3.

Only in-frame clones appear in the TCRdb table, and some are missing; sequencing was by immunoSEQ multiplex PCR. The table records fewer than 50,000 clones, 86% of them present only once. CDR1 is GTSNPN, CDR2 SVGIG, per germline (reference sequence). This CDR3 comprises 17 residues. Deletions cut 1 base from V and 0 bases from J, with 18 bases between. The V gene is TRBV30, the J gene TRBJ1-2, with TRBD1 as a possible D gene (6 bases). This receptor was identified in a human donor in a cohort sampled during active COVID-19. The sample consisted of peripheral blood. CDR3 region: CAWSEARRGGANYGYTF. The CDR3, as DNA: TGTGCCTGGAGTGAGGCGAGGAGGGGGGGAGCTAACTATGGCTACACCTTC.